The text below deals with one TCR beta chain. Trimming took off 2 bases at V and 5 bases at J, with 10 bases between the two ends. The CDR3 runs to 13 residues. Those enrolled, adults aged 18 to 89 years, came from fewer than 25 US areas. Assignment of participants to cohorts was predicated upon participant-reported clinical history. This sample is part of a study of blood T cell repertoires in COVID-19. The assay was immunoSEQ multiplex PCR, and TCRdb's table has in-frame clones only and misses some. The sample holds about 230,000 clones, just under 90% seen once. This sequence originates from a young woman with acute COVID-19. The chain uses TRBV23-1 and TRBJ2-7; D remains unclear. TRBV23-1 is an ORF; its function is uncertain. The source material was PBMCs or T cells enriched from blood (not recorded which). The CDR3 loop is CASSQTSLDEQYF. CDR3 bases: TGCGCCAGCAGTCAAACCAGTTTGGACGAGCAGTACTTC.